The clone carrying this T cell receptor (beta chain) turned up a few times. From the 5' RACE reads, TCRdb called clonotypes with MiXCR, one entry per CDR3 protein. The sample has some 120,000 distinct CDR3 sequences; about a sixth are singletons. This entry comes from a study of T-cell memory formation after mild COVID-19. CDR1 is SGHRS and CDR2 is YFSETQ in the germline V gene. The CDR3 has 15 residues. V lost 4 bases to trimming and J lost 3 bases, with 16 bases between them. This clonotype originated in a man younger than 35 who had mild COVID-19 (a few samples of this study predate the infection). Cell type and time point are not known. Sequencing input: PBMCs or a T cell subset sorted from them (not recorded which). The chain uses TRBV5-1 and TRBJ1-1; maybe TRBD1 (5 bases). CDR3 protein: CASSSQGIGDTEAFF. The CDR3 DNA follows: TGCGCCAGCAGCAGTCAGGGTATCGGTGACACTGAAGCTTTCTTT.